The 29 T cell receptor beta chains below come from one sample, sequenced in a study of blood T cell repertoires in COVID-19. The repertoire was sequenced with immunoSEQ multiplex PCR; TCRdb's copy has only in-frame clones and lacks some. The sample carries about 350,000 clones, more than 70% recorded once. The sequenced sample was PBMCs or T cells enriched from blood (not recorded which). The source of these receptors is a woman aged 25 to 45 who had been exposed to COVID-19.

The chain has TRBV11-2 and TRBJ2-1, with 12 bases lining up with TRBD2. The CDR3 runs 16 residues. Trimming at V came to 5 bases and at J to 4 bases, leaving 6 bases not matched to a gene. Germline CDR1 and CDR2: SGHAT and FQNNGV. The CDR3 loop reads CASSRRLAGAYNEQFF. The CDR3 DNA sequence: TGTGCCAGCAGCCGGCGACTAGCGGGAGCTTACAATGAGCAGTTCTTC.

The V gene is TRBV7-8, the J gene TRBJ2-5; 7 nucleotides align to TRBD1. The CDR3 has 14 amino acids. Germline V gene data show CDR1 as SGHVS and CDR2 as FQNEAQ. Trimming cost V 4 bases and J 1 base; bases outside gene matches: 3. DNA for the CDR3: TGTGCCAGCAGCTCCAGGGGGACCCAAGAGACCCAGTACTTC. Encoded protein: CASSSRGTQETQYF.

The chain is built from TRBV28 and TRBJ1-5; D is ambiguous. The CDR3 is 13 residues long. CDR1 is MDHEN and CDR2 is SYDVKM in the germline V gene. V dropped 5 bases and J dropped 6 bases, with 11 bases sitting between them. CDR3 nucleotides: TGTGCCAGCAGTGAGGGAGGAGGTCAGCCCCAGCATTTT. Its protein is CASSEGGGQPQHF.

The chain combines TRBV7-3 with TRBJ2-6; D ambiguous. CDR3 length: 14 residues. CDR1 and CDR2 (germline): SGHTA, FQGTGA. V shed 5 bases and J shed 4 bases, with 9 bases lying between them. For the CDR3, the DNA is TGTGCCAGCAGCGCAGGTGTGGGGGCCAACGTCCTGACTTTC. Translating gives CASSAGVGANVLTF.

The chain links TRBV30 to TRBJ1-5, with D perhaps matching TRBD1 (5 bases). Germline assignment: CDR1 GTSNPN and CDR2 SVGIG (reference sequence). Between the trimmed V and J ends, which lost 2 bases and 5 bases, there was a span of 10 bases. The CDR3 consists of 13 residues. The CDR3 DNA sequence: TGTGCCTGGAGTACCAGGGAAGATCAGCCCCAGCATTTT. Protein: CAWSTREDQPQHF.

The genes are TRBV11-2 and TRBJ1-1; D is unresolved. This CDR3 comprises 15 residues. Germline CDR1 and CDR2: SGHAT and FQNNGV. Between the trimmed V and J ends, which lost 5 bases and 0 bases, there was a span of 13 bases. In DNA form, the CDR3 reads TGTGCCAGCAGCAAGGAGGAGCTTATGAACACTGAAGCTTTCTTT. Translating it yields CASSKEELMNTEAFF. Complete variable domain (other parts from reference TRBV11-2 and TRBJ1-1): EAGVAQSPRYKIIEKRQSVAFWCNPISGHATLYWYQQILGQGPKLLIQFQNNGVVDDSQLPKDRFSAERLKGVDSTLKIQPAKLEDSAVYLCASSKEELMNTEAFFGQGTRLTVV.

The rearrangement uses TRBV9 and TRBJ1-1; tentative D call: TRBD1 (5 bases). Trimming shortened V by 4 bases and J by 0 bases, and 10 bases separated the two germline ends. This CDR3 comprises 14 residues. Germline V gene data show CDR1 as SGDLS and CDR2 as YYNGEE. DNA of the CDR3: TGTGCCAGCAGCAAAGACAGAATGAACACTGAAGCTTTCTTT. Protein sequence: CASSKDRMNTEAFF.

V gene TRBV19 combines with J gene TRBJ2-7, with 10 bases identical to TRBD1. CDR1 and CDR2 (germline): LNHDA, SQIVND (reference sequence). Trimming cost V 5 bases and J 3 bases; bases outside gene matches: 4. The CDR3 spans 14 residues. In DNA, the CDR3 is TGTGCCAGTAGTTGGACAGGGGGTTACTACGAGCAGTACTTC. Its protein is CASSWTGGYYEQYF.

The chain carries TRBV24-1 and TRBJ2-5, with a tentative D call TRBD1 (5 bases). There are 15 residues in the CDR3. V was trimmed by 6 bases and J by 2 bases, leaving 15 bases between them. Germline assignment: CDR1 KGHDR and CDR2 SFDVKD. DNA of the CDR3: TGTGCCACCAGTTATAAGGGGAAATCACAAGAGACCCAGTACTTC. This gives the protein CATSYKGKSQETQYF.

The chain is built from TRBV28 and TRBJ2-7, with 9 bases fitting TRBD1. This CDR3 is built from 15 residues. J lost 5 bases, V lost 6 bases, and 11 bases had no gene match. Germline CDR1 reads MDHEN; CDR2 reads SYDVKM. The CDR3 spells CASRKSGTGTHEQYF. CDR3 DNA sequence: TGTGCCAGCAGGAAATCCGGGACAGGGACACACGAGCAGTACTTC. The complete variable domain, with remaining parts taken from reference TRBV28 and TRBJ2-7, reads DVKVTQSSRYLVKRTGEKVFLECVQDMDHENMFWYRQDPGLGLRLIYFSYDVKMKEKGDIPEGYSVSREKKERFSLILESASTNQTSMYLCASRKSGTGTHEQYFGPGTRLTVT.

The CDR3 sequence is CASSQLTGEQYF. In DNA form, the CDR3 reads TGTGCCAGCAGCCAACTAACGGGAGAGCAGTACTTC. The chain recombines TRBV4-2 with TRBJ2-7, with D possibly being TRBD2 (5 bases). CDR1 is LGHNA and CDR2 is YNFKEQ in the germline V gene. The CDR3 has 12 residues. V gave up 2 bases and J gave up 7 bases, with 9 bases separating them.

This chain joins TRBV7-3 and TRBJ2-5; TRBD2 matches 13 bases. The V and J ends lost 6 bases and 0 bases, in that order; junction bases with no gene match: 4. The CDR3 spans 16 residues. Germline-derived CDR1 and CDR2 are SGHTA and FQGTGA. CDR3 sequence (DNA): TGTGCCAGCAGTCTTGGGACTAGCGGGAACCAAGAGACCCAGTACTTC. Its protein is CASSLGTSGNQETQYF.

The chain joins TRBV6-5 to TRBJ2-7, with D perhaps TRBD2 (6 bases). The CDR3 has 13 residues. The V end lost 11 bases, the J end lost 2 bases, and 16 bases lay between the germline ends. CDR1 is MNHEY, CDR2 SVGAGI, per germline. CDR3 residues: CAGLQEGTYEQYF. Written as DNA, the CDR3 is TGTGCCGGACTACAGGAGGGGACCTACGAGCAGTACTTC.

The rearrangement uses TRBV7-3 and TRBJ2-6; no clear D. The V end was cut by 5 bases, the J end by 0 bases, with 8 bases between. Germline-derived CDR1 and CDR2 are SGHTA and FQGTGA. There are 15 residues in the CDR3. CDR3 sequence: CASSPWASGANVLTF. Written as DNA, the CDR3 is TGTGCCAGCAGCCCTTGGGCCTCTGGGGCCAACGTCCTGACTTTC.

This chain joins TRBV19 and TRBJ1-5; TRBD1 matches at 11 bases. The CDR3 loop spans 14 amino acids. Losses at the gene ends were 7 bases for V and 6 bases for J; bases not matched to a gene: 5. Per germline, CDR1 LNHDA and CDR2 SQIVND (reference sequence). CDR3 DNA: TGTGCCAGTAATCTCGGGACAGGGGGTCAGCCCCAGCATTTT. Its translation is CASNLGTGGQPQHF.

Only one count was recorded for this clone. The V and J genes are TRBV6-5 and TRBJ2-1; D may be TRBD1 (6 bases). Trimming shortened V by 2 bases and J by 0 bases, and 8 bases separated the two germline ends. Per germline, CDR1 MNHEY and CDR2 SVGAGI. This CDR3 contains 15 residues. As DNA, the CDR3 is TGTGCCAGCAGTTACGACAGGTACTCCTACAATGAGCAGTTCTTC. This sequence encodes CASSYDRYSYNEQFF.

The gene calls are TRBV7-9 and TRBJ2-7, with 10 bases that match TRBD1. Per the germline V gene, CDR1 is SEHNR and CDR2 is FQNEAQ (reference sequence). This CDR3 is 16 amino acids long. The V gene end was trimmed by 5 bases and the J gene end by 7 bases; junction bases not matched to a gene: 14. The CDR3 sequence is CASSQMGDRGRLEQYF. CDR3 sequence (DNA): TGTGCCAGCAGCCAAATGGGTGACAGGGGGCGATTGGAGCAGTACTTC. The full variable domain, with the rest looked up from reference TRBV7-9 and TRBJ2-7, is DTGVSQNPRHKITKRGQNVTFRCDPISEHNRLYWYRQTLGQGPEFLTYFQNEAQLEKSRLLSDRFSAERPKGSFSTLEIQRTEQGDSAMYLCASSQMGDRGRLEQYFGPGTRLTVT.

V and J are TRBV6-5 and TRBJ1-5; 7 nucleotides agree with TRBD1. From germline, CDR1 is MNHEY and CDR2 SVGAGI. The CDR3 sequence is 12 residues long. Trimming took 6 bases from V and 16 from J; bases not matched to a gene: 12. Written as DNA, the CDR3 is TGTGCCAGCAGCCCCAGGACAGGAGGCTTCCATTTT. The encoded protein is CASSPRTGGFHF.

Only one count was recorded for this clone. This sequence joins TRBV11-2 and TRBJ2-3; 8 bases agree with TRBD1. The V gene's germline CDR1 is SGHAT and CDR2 FQNNGV. V lost 3 bases, J lost 1 base, and 3 bases stayed unmatched. This CDR3 comprises 15 residues. Here the CDR3 reads CASSFAGQGTDTQYF. The DNA of the CDR3 is TGTGCCAGCAGCTTTGCGGGACAGGGCACAGATACGCAGTATTTT.

This clone was picked up a small number of times. The chain couples TRBV28 to TRBJ2-7; TRBD2 matches 9 bases. This CDR3 spans 17 amino acids. The V gene's germline CDR1 is MDHEN and CDR2 SYDVKM. V dropped 6 bases and J dropped 3; count of bases not matched to a gene: 15. CDR3 amino acids: CASSRGRSGRSHYEQYF. CDR3 coding DNA: TGTGCCAGCAGCAGAGGGCGAAGCGGGAGGTCTCACTACGAGCAGTACTTC.

The chain joins TRBV30 to TRBJ1-2; D remains ambiguous. From germline, CDR1 is GTSNPN and CDR2 SVGIG (reference sequence). V lost 3 bases to trimming and J lost 8 bases, with 10 bases between them. CDR3 size: 11 residues. This CDR3 is CAWSKTRGYTF. The CDR3 DNA reads TGTGCCTGGAGCAAGACGAGGGGCTACACCTTC.

The V call is TRBV5-1, the J call TRBJ2-3, with D unresolved. The V gene lost 6 bases and the J gene lost 2 bases, with 10 bases spanning the gap. This CDR3 is built from 13 residues. Germline V gene data show CDR1 as SGHRS and CDR2 as YFSETQ. This chain's CDR3 is CASTDLVTDTQYF. CDR3 coding DNA: TGCGCCAGCACCGATCTAGTCACAGATACGCAGTATTTT.

The V and J genes are TRBV5-1 and TRBJ2-1, with 9 nucleotides matching TRBD2. Germline V lookup: CDR1 SGHRS, CDR2 YFSETQ. This CDR3 contains 17 residues. Trimming removed 1 base from V and 3 bases from J; junction bases left unmatched: 8. CDR3 nucleotides: TGCGCCAGCAGCTTGTTGGTAGCGGGAGAACTCTACAATGAGCAGTTCTTC. Protein: CASSLLVAGELYNEQFF.

The chain is built from TRBV7-8 and TRBJ1-5, with D possibly TRBD1 on 6 matching bases. The germline V and J ends were trimmed by 5 bases and 5 bases, with 19 bases remaining between them. This CDR3 is 16 amino acids long. Germline CDR1 and CDR2: SGHVS and FQNEAQ. CDR3 in DNA: TGTGCCAGCAGCCACCTTGGGGGCAGGCCATATCAGCCCCAGCATTTT. This codes for CASSHLGGRPYQPQHF.

V usage is TRBV5-1 and J usage is TRBJ2-5, with a weak D call TRBD2 (6 bases). Germline CDR1 is SGHRS and CDR2 is YFSETQ. The length of the CDR3 is 15 residues. Trimming cost V 5 bases and J 0 bases, with 14 bases left between them. CDR3 DNA: TGCGCCAGCAGGCCACTAGGAGGGCACCAAGAGACCCAGTACTTC. Its translation: CASRPLGGHQETQYF.

The CDR3 bases are TGCGCCAGCAGCTTGATTCCGGGCAATGAGCAGTTCTTC. It codes for CASSLIPGNEQFF. V and J are TRBV5-1 and TRBJ2-1; D unclear. CDR3 length equals 13 residues. Germline CDR1 reads SGHRS; CDR2 reads YFSETQ. With 1 base removed from V and 6 bases from J, the gap between germline ends came to 8 bases.

The chain recombines TRBV6-1 with TRBJ2-3, with 9 bases identical to TRBD2. This CDR3 region has 16 residues. From germline, CDR1 is MNHNS and CDR2 SASEGT. V lost 0 bases, J lost 3 bases, and 4 bases stayed unmatched. The CDR3 region is CASSEAGLAITDTQYF. CDR3 bases: TGTGCCAGCAGTGAAGCGGGACTAGCAATAACAGATACGCAGTATTTT.

This clone was counted between two and nine times. The rearrangement uses TRBV24-1 and TRBJ2-2; D perhaps matches TRBD1 (5 bases). The germline V and J ends were trimmed by 11 bases and 0 bases, with 9 bases remaining between them. This CDR3 comprises 13 residues. CDR1 KGHDR and CDR2 SFDVKD come from the germline V gene. CDR3 amino acids: CAIRTPNTGELFF. CDR3 bases: TGTGCCATCCGGACACCGAACACCGGGGAGCTGTTTTTT.

V gene TRBV28 combines with J gene TRBJ1-3; D ambiguous. CDR3 size: 15 residues. V lost 4 bases and J lost 15, with 25 bases in between. CDR1 and CDR2 (germline): MDHEN, SYDVKM. The CDR3 sequence: CASSYGLITGNNGYF. The CDR3 DNA sequence: TGTGCCAGCAGTTACGGACTGATTACTGGAAACAATGGATATTTT.